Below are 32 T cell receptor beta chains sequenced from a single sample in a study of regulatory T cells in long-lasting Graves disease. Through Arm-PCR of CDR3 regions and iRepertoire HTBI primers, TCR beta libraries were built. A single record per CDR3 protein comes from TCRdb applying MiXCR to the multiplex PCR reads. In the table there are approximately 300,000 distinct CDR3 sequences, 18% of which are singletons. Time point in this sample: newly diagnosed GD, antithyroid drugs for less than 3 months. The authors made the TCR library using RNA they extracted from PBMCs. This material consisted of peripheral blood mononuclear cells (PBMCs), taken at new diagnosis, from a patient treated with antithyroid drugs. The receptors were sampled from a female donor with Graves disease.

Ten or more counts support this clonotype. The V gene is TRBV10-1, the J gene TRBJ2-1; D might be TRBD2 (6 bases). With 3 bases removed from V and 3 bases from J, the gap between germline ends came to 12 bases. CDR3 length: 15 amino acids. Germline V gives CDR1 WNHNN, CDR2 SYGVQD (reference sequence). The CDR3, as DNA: TGCGCCAGCAGTGATGTCGGGGGTTTCTACAATGAGCAGTTCTTC. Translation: CASSDVGGFYNEQFF.

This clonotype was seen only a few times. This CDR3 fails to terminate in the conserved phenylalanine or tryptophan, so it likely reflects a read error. The CDR3, as DNA: TGTGCCACCGTAACAGGGCACAACGAGCAGTACATC. Encoded protein: CATVTGHNEQYI. This chain connects TRBV28 to TRBJ2-7; a weak D match, TRBD1 (6 bases). CDR3 size: 12 residues. Looked up from germline, CDR1 is MDHEN and CDR2 is SYDVKM. V dropped 10 bases and J dropped 5 bases, with 15 bases sitting between them.

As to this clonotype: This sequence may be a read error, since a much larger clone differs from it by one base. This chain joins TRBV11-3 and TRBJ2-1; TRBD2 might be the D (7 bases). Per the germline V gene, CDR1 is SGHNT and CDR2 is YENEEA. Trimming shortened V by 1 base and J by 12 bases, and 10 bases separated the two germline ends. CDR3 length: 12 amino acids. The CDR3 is CASSLGGGLQFF. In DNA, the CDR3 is TGTGCCAGCAGCTTAGGGGGGGGGCTGCAGTTCTTC. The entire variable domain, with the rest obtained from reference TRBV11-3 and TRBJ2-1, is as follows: EAGVVQSPRYKIIEKKQPVAFWCNPISGHNTLYWYLQNLGQGPELLIRYENEEAVDDSQLPKDRFSAERLKGVDSTLKIQPAELGDSAVYLCASSLGGGLQFFGPGTRLTVL.

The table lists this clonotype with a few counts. CDR3 protein: CASSQGSWGDEQFF. CDR3 nucleotide sequence: TGTGCCAGCAGCCAAGGGTCTTGGGGGGATGAGCAGTTCTTC. The V gene is TRBV14, the J gene TRBJ2-1; D is possibly TRBD2 (6 bases). The germline CDR1 and CDR2 sequences are SGHDN and FVKESK. The CDR3 is 14 residues long. The V and J ends lost 1 base and 8 bases respectively, with 12 bases between them. The whole variable domain, filled in from reference TRBV14 and TRBJ2-1, reads EAGVTQFPSHSVIEKGQTVTLRCDPISGHDNLYWYRRVMGKEIKFLLHFVKESKQDESGMPNNRFLAERTGGTYSTLKVQPAELEDSGVYFCASSQGSWGDEQFFGPGTRLTVL.

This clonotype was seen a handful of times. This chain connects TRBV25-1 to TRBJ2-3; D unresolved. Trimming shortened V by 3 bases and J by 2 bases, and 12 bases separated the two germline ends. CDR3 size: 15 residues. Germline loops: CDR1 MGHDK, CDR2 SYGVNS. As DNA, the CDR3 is TGTGCCAGCAGTGACCGCGTCAGTTCCACAGATACGCAGTATTTT. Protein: CASSDRVSSTDTQYF.

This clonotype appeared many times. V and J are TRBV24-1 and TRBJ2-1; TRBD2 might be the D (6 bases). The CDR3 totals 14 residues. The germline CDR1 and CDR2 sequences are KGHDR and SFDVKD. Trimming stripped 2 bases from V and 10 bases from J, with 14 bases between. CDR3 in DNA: TGTGCCACCAGTGATTACGGGGGAGGTGGGGAGCAGTTCTTC. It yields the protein CATSDYGGGGEQFF.

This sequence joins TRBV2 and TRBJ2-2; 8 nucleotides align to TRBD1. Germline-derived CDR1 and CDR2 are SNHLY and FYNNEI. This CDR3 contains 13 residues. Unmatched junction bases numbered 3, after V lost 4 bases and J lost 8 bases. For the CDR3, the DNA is TGTGCCAGCAGTGGGACAGGGTCAGGGGAGCTGTTTTTT. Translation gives CASSGTGSGELFF.

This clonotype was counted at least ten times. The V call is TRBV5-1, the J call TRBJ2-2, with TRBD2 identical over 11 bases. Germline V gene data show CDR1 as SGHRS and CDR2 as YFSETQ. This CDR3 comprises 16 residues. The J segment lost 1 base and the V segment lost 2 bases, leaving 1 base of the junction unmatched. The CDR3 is CASSFLAGGNTGELFF. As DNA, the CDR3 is TGCGCCAGCAGCTTCCTAGCGGGAGGGAACACCGGGGAGCTGTTTTTT.

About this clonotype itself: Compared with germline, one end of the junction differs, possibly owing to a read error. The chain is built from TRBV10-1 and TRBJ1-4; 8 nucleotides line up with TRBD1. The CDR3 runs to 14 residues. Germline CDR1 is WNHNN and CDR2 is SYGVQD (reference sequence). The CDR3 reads CASSLGQVNEKLFF. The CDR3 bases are TGTGCCAGCAGCCTGGGACAGGTCAATGAAAAACTGTTTTTT.

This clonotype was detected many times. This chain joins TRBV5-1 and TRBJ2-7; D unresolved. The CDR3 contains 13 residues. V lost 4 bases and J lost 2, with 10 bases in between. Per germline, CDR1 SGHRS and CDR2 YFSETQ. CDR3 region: CASSQHAAYEQYF. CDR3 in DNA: TGCGCCAGCAGCCAGCACGCAGCCTACGAGCAGTACTTC. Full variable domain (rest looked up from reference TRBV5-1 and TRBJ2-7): KAGVTQTPRYLIKTRGQQVTLSCSPISGHRSVSWYQQTPGQGLQFLFEYFSETQRNKGNFPGRFSGRQFSNSRSEMNVSTLELGDSALYLCASSQHAAYEQYFGPGTRLTVT.

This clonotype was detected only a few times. This CDR3 reads CASSSTPQVNSYNEQFF. The CDR3 coding sequence is TGCGCCAGCAGCTCGACCCCACAGGTTAACTCCTACAATGAGCAGTTCTTC. The rearrangement joins TRBV5-1 to TRBJ2-1, with a weak D call TRBD1 (5 bases). The V end lost 3 bases, the J end lost 0 bases, and 16 bases lay between the germline ends. The CDR3 has 17 residues. CDR1 SGHRS and CDR2 YFSETQ come from the germline V gene. The whole variable domain, filled in from reference TRBV5-1 and TRBJ2-1, reads KAGVTQTPRYLIKTRGQQVTLSCSPISGHRSVSWYQQTPGQGLQFLFEYFSETQRNKGNFPGRFSGRQFSNSRSEMNVSTLELGDSALYLCASSSTPQVNSYNEQFFGPGTRLTVL.

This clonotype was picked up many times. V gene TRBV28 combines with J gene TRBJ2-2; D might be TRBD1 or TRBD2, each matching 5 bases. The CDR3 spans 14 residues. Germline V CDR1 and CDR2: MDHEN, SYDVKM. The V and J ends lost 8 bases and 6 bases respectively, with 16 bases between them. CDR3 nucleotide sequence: TGTGCCAGCCATAGGGGAGTAATTCCCGGGGAGCTGTTTTTT. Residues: CASHRGVIPGELFF.

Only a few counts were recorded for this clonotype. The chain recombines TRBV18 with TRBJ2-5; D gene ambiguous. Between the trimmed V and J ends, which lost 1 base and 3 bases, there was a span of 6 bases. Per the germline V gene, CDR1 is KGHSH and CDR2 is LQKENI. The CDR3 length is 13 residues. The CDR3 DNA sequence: TGTGCCAGCTCACCACTAGGGAAAGAGACCCAGTACTTC. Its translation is CASSPLGKETQYF.

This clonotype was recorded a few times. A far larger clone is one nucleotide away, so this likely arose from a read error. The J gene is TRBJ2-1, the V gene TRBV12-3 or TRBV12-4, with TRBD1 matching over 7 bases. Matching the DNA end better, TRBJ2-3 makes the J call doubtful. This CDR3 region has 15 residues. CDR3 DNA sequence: TGTGCCAGCAGTTTAGGAGGGGGCTCCTCAGATGCGCAGTATTTT. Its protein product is CASSLGGGSSDAQYF.

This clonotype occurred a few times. CDR3 DNA: TGCAGTGCTAGGAAGCCTTCTGGGGCCAACGTCCTGACTTTC. It translates to CSARKPSGANVLTF. The V call is TRBV20-1, the J call TRBJ2-6, with D unresolved. The CDR3 consists of 14 residues. V lost 3 bases, J lost 1 base, and 7 bases lay in between. Germline V gives CDR1 DFQATT, CDR2 SNEGSKA (reference sequence).

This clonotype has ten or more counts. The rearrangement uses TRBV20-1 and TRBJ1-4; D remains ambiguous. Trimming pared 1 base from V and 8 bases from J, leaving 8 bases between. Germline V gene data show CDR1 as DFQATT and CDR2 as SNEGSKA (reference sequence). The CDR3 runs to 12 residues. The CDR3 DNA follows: TGCAGTGCTAGAGCGCCCGGGGAAAAACTGTTTTTT. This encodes CSARAPGEKLFF.

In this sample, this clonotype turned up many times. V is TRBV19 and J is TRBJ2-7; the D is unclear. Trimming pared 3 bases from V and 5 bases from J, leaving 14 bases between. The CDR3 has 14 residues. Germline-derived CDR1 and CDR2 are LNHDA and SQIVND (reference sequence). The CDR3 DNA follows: TGTGCCAGTAGTATGACGGTAATAAACCACGAGCAGTACTTC. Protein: CASSMTVINHEQYF.

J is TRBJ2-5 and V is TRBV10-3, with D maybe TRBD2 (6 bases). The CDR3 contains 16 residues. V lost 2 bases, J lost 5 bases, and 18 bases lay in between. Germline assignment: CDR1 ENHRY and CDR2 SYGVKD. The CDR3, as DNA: TGTGCCATCAGTGAGGGGACGGGAGTCTTGGGGGAGACCCAGTACTTC. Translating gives CAISEGTGVLGETQYF.

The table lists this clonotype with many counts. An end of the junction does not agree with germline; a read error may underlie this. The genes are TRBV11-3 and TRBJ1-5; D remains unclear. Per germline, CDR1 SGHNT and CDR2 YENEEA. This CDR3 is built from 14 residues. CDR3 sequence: CASSQPHSNQPQHF. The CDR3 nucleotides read TGCGCCAGCAGCCAGCCCCATAGCAATCAGCCCCAGCATTTT.

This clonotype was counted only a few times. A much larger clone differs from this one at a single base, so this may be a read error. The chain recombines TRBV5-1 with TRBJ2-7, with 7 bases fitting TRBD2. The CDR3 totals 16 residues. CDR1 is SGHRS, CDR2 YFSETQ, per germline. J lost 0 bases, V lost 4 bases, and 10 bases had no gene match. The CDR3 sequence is CASSPALAVDSYEQYF. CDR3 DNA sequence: TGCGCCAGCAGCCCCGCGCTAGCGGTAGACTCCTACGAGCAGTACTTC.

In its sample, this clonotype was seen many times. The CDR3 DNA is TGTGCCAGCAGCCAGGGACAAAGAGTCCGCTATGGCTACACCTTC. Protein sequence: CASSQGQRVRYGYTF. The chain has TRBV3-1 and TRBJ1-2; D perhaps matches TRBD1 (6 bases). The CDR3 is 15 amino acids. In germline, CDR1 is LGHDT, CDR2 YNNKEL (reference sequence). The V end lost 3 bases, the J end lost 4 bases, and 15 bases lay between the germline ends.

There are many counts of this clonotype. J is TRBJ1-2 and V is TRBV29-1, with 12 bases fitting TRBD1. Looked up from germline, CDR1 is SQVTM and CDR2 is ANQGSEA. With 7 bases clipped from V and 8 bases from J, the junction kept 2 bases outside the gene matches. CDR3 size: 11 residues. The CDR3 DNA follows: TGCAGCGGAGGGACAGGGGGCGGCTACACCTTC. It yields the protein CSGGTGGGYTF.

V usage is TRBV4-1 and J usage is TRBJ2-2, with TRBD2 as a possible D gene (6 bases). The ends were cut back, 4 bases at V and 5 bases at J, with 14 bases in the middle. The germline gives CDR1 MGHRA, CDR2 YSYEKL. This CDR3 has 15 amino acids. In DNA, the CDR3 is TGCGCCAGCAGCCGCCCGGGGGTGAGGACCGGGGAGCTGTTTTTT. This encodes CASSRPGVRTGELFF.

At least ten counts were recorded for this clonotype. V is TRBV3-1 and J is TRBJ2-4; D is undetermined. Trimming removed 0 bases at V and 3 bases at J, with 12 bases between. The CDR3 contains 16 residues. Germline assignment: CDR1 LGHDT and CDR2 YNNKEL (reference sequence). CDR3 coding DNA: TGTGCCAGCAGCCAAGAACCATCAAGGGTCAAAAACATTCAGTACTTC. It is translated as CASSQEPSRVKNIQYF. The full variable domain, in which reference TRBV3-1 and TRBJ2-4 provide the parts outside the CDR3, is DTAVSQTPKYLVTQMGNDKSIKCEQNLGHDTMYWYKQDSKKFLKIMFSYNNKELIINETVPNRFSPKSPDKAHLNLHINSLELGDSAVYFCASSQEPSRVKNIQYFGAGTRLSVL.

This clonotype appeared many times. The CDR3 region is CASSLRDGLETQYF. In DNA, the CDR3 is TGTGCCAGCAGCTTACGTGATGGATTAGAGACCCAGTACTTC. The chain recombines TRBV11-2 with TRBJ2-5; D call uncertain. The length of the CDR3 is 14 residues. V was shortened by 2 bases and J by 4 bases, with 11 bases between the two germline ends. Per the germline V gene, CDR1 is SGHAT and CDR2 is FQNNGV.

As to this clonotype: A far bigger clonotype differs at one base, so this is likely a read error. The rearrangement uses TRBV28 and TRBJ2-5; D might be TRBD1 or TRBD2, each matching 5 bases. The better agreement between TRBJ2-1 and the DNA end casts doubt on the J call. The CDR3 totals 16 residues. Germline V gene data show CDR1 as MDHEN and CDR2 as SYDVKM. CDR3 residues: CASSSQPWDVNYEQFF. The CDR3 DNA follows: TGTGCCAGCAGTTCCCAGCCATGGGACGTCAACTACGAGCAGTTCTTC.

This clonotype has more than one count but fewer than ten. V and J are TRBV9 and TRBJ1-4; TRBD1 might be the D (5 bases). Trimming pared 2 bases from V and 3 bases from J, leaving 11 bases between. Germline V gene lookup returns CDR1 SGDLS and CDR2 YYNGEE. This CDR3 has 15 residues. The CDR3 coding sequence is TGTGCCAGCAGCGTCCAGGGCAGCCCTAATGAAAAACTGTTTTTT. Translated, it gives CASSVQGSPNEKLFF.

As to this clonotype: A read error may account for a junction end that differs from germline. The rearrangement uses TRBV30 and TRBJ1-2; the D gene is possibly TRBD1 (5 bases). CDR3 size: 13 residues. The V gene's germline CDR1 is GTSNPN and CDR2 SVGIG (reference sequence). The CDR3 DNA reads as TGTGCCTGGAGTGTATCGGGGGAGTGGAGCGGCCTCTTC. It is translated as CAWSVSGEWSGLF.

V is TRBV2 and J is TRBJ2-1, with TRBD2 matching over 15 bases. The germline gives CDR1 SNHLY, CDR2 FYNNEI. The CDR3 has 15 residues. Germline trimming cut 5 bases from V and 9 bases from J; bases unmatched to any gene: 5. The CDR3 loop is CASSRTSGRAIEQFF. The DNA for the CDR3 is TGTGCCAGCAGTCGGACTAGCGGGAGGGCCATTGAGCAGTTCTTC.

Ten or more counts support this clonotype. As DNA, the CDR3 is TGTGCCAGCAGCGTAGGACAGAGCTCTAAGTTCGTTAAGCAGTACTTC. Its protein product is CASSVGQSSKFVKQYF. The chain employs TRBV9 and TRBJ2-7; D might be TRBD1 (5 bases). Germline values: CDR1 SGDLS, CDR2 YYNGEE. CDR3 length: 16 amino acids. The V and J ends lost 0 bases and 8 bases respectively, with 21 bases between them.

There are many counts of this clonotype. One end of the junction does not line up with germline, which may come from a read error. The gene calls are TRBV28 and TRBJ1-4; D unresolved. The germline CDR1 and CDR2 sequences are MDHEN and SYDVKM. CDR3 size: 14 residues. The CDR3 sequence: CASSFLPSNEELFF. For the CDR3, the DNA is TGTGCCAGCAGTTTCCTACCTTCGAATGAAGAACTGTTTTTT.

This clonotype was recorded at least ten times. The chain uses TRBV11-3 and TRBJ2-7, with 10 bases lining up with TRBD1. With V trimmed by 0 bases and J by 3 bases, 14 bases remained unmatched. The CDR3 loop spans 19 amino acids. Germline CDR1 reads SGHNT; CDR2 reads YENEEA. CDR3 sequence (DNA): TGTGCCAGCAGCTTAGAAAGGGGACAGGGGCAAATCGCCAACTACGAGCAGTACTTC. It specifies CASSLERGQGQIANYEQYF.